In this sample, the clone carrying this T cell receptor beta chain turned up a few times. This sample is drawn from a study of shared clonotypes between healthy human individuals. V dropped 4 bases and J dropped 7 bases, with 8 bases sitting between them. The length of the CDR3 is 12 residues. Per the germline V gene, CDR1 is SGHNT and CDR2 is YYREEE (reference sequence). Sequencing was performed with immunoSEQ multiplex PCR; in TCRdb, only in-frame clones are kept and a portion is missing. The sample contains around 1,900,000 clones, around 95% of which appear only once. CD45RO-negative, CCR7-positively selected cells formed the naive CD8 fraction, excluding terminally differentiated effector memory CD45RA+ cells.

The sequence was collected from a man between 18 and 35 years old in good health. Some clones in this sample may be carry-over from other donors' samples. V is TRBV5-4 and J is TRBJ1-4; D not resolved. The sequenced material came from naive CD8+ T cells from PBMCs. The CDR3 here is CASSPPGEKLFF. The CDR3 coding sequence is TGTGCCAGCAGCCCTCCAGGTGAAAAACTGTTTTTT.